Sequencing of this T cell receptor (beta chain) was carried out in a study of patients and donors after allogeneic stem cell transplantation. TCRdb itself ran the RT-PCR reads through MiXCR, one entry per CDR3 protein. The table lists roughly 940,000 distinct CDR3 sequences, about a sixth of them singletons. CDR3 length equals 13 residues. V lost 6 bases to trimming and J lost 2 bases, with 9 bases between them. The table lists this clonotype with many counts. The rearrangement links TRBV12-3 or TRBV12-4 to TRBJ2-3; D is unresolved. Specimen: blood, either unsorted or a sorted T cell fraction (not recorded which). This receptor was identified in a human donor who was either an allogeneic HSCT recipient or a stem cell or donor lymphocyte infusion donor (not recorded which). It is not recorded whose cells these are; they may come from a transplant donor. This chain's CDR3 is CASSPGYTDTQYF. The CDR3, as DNA: TGTGCCAGCAGCCCTGGGTACACAGATACGCAGTATTTT.